This entry describes one T cell receptor beta chain. The target antigen is unknown. This specimen belongs to a study of cytomegalovirus exposure and HLA in healthy donors. Findings and caveats of the study: It was only CMV serostatus that was available as immune exposure information. In a later analysis, at a false discovery rate of 0.05, approximately 18,000 TCR beta sequences were associated with HLA alleles. Looking again later, the authors saw that most CMV-associated TCR beta chains seemed HLA-restricted.

A multiplex PCR was run with 60 Vbeta primers and 13 Jbeta primers. Here immunoSEQ multiplex PCR was the method, and the copy in TCRdb shows in-frame clones only, minus some. The sample records 250,000 to 350,000 clones, roughly 88% being singletons. J lost 3 bases, V lost 2 bases, and 3 bases had no gene match. The CDR3 contains 15 residues. Germline CDR1 MDHEN, CDR2 SYDVKM. This receptor was obtained from a man between 40 and 49 years old in good health and CMV-seropositive. V and J are TRBV28 and TRBJ1-4, with 7 positions matching TRBD1. Sequencing input: PBMCs. The chain's CDR3 is CASSLQGEPNEKLFF. The DNA of the CDR3 is TGTGCCAGCAGTTTACAGGGGGAGCCTAATGAAAAACTGTTTTTT.